This entry lists 30 T cell receptor beta chains sequenced from one sample in a study of blood T cells in healthy people across ages. The authors ran a second PCR of roughly 6 to 11 cycles using a sample-barcoded 5' primer and a J-beta primer mix. Using its own MiXCR run on the 5' RACE reads, TCRdb lists one record per CDR3 protein. The sample lists roughly 2 million distinct CDR3 sequences; 49% were seen once. Source material: blood. The receptor set was obtained from a woman in her 40s in good health.

This rearrangement joins TRBV5-1 to TRBJ2-3, with TRBD1 matching over 8 bases. V shed 2 bases, J shed 3 bases, and the junction held 5 bases outside the gene matches. CDR1 and CDR2 (germline): SGHRS, YFSETQ. The length of the CDR3 is 15 residues. CDR3 bases: TGCGCCAGCAGCTTAACAGGGGGATGGACAGATACGCAGTATTTT. Translated: CASSLTGGWTDTQYF.

This chain uses TRBV7-2 with TRBJ2-3; D unresolved. V lost 2 bases, J lost 7 bases, and 7 bases lay in between. The CDR3 is made up of 12 amino acids. Germline CDR1 and CDR2: SGHTA and FQGNSA. The CDR3 coding sequence is TGTGCCAGCAGCTTAATGGCCAATACGCAGTATTTT. Protein product: CASSLMANTQYF.

This chain links TRBV27 with TRBJ2-6; D is possibly TRBD1 or TRBD2 (7 bases each). This CDR3 contains 20 residues. The V end was cut by 6 bases, the J end by 0 bases, with 24 bases between. Germline loops: CDR1 MNHEY, CDR2 SMNVEV (reference sequence). CDR3 nucleotides: TGTGCCAGCAGCTCCAGGGGGGGCGGTTTCAGCAACTCTGGGGCCAACGTCCTGACTTTC. Encoded protein: CASSSRGGGFSNSGANVLTF.

This clonotype was found once. The chain recombines TRBV20-1 with TRBJ2-5; 9 bases align to TRBD1. The better agreement between TRBJ2-7 and the DNA end casts doubt on the J call. Germline values: CDR1 DFQATT, CDR2 SNEGSKA (reference sequence). The CDR3 consists of 12 residues. CDR3 residues: CSRPGQGVEQYF. The CDR3 region has the DNA TGCAGTAGGCCGGGACAGGGTGTCGAGCAGTACTTC.

This clonotype was seen a handful of times. The chain couples TRBV5-5 to TRBJ2-7; D is unresolved. This CDR3 is built from 12 residues. V was clipped by 4 bases and J by 6 bases, with 11 bases between them. Germline-derived CDR1 and CDR2 are SGHKS and YYEKEE (reference sequence). Written as DNA, the CDR3 is TGTGCCAGCAGCCCTCCGTTCAGCGAGCAGTACTTC. Protein sequence: CASSPPFSEQYF. Drawing the rest from reference TRBV5-5 and TRBJ2-7, the complete variable domain is DAGVTQSPTHLIKTRGQQVTLRCSPISGHKSVSWYQQVLGQGPQFIFQYYEKEERGRGNFPDRFSARQFPNYSSELNVNALLLGDSALYLCASSPPFSEQYFGPGTRLTVT.

The chain links TRBV9 to TRBJ2-4; D may be TRBD2 (6 bases). The J call may not be correct, given that the DNA end is closer to TRBJ2-7. The CDR3 contains 15 residues. The germline gives CDR1 SGDLS, CDR2 YYNGEE. The CDR3 DNA sequence: TGTGCCAGCAGCGTAGGGGCGGGACGGACCTACGAGCAGTACTTC. Protein sequence: CASSVGAGRTYEQYF.

The CDR3 loop reads CASSKDRYNEQFF. The DNA of the CDR3 is TGTGCCAGCAGCAAGGACAGATACAATGAGCAGTTCTTC. The chain has TRBV7-2 and TRBJ2-1, with D possibly being TRBD1 (6 bases). The CDR3 runs to 13 residues. Germline values: CDR1 SGHTA, CDR2 FQGNSA. V gave up 5 bases and J gave up 4 bases, with 9 bases separating them.

V gene TRBV7-8 combines with J gene TRBJ1-1; D is possibly TRBD1 (6 bases). Germline V gives CDR1 SGHVS, CDR2 FQNEAQ. V lost 8 bases to trimming and J lost 5 bases, with 24 bases between them. The CDR3 consists of 16 residues. CDR3 nucleotides: TGTGCCAGCTGTTCCAACATTGACAGGCCGGGAACTGAAGCTTTCTTT. Residues: CASCSNIDRPGTEAFF.

A few counts support this clonotype. V and J are TRBV4-2 and TRBJ2-5, with TRBD2 identical over 7 bases. CDR1 is LGHNA, CDR2 YNFKEQ, per germline. The length of the CDR3 is 16 residues. J was trimmed by 2 bases and V by 1 base; bases with no gene match: 7. The CDR3 coding sequence is TGTGCCAGCAGCCAAGGCGACGCAGCGGGGCAAGAGACCCAGTACTTC. It specifies CASSQGDAAGQETQYF.

The rearrangement links TRBV25-1 to TRBJ2-6; 8 bases map to TRBD1. In germline, CDR1 is MGHDK, CDR2 SYGVNS. The CDR3 spans 16 residues. Unmatched junction bases numbered 5, after V lost 7 bases and J lost 0 bases. CDR3 loop: CASKGQGISGANVLTF. DNA for the CDR3: TGTGCCAGCAAAGGACAGGGCATCTCTGGGGCCAACGTCCTGACTTTC.

This chain joins TRBV2 and TRBJ2-1, with 12 bases lining up with TRBD2. J lost 9 bases, V lost 3 bases, and 9 bases had no gene match. Germline V CDR1 and CDR2: SNHLY, FYNNEI. The CDR3 totals 16 residues. The CDR3 region is CASSDWRTSGTVEQFF. As DNA, the CDR3 is TGTGCCAGCAGTGATTGGAGGACTAGCGGGACGGTTGAGCAGTTCTTC.

J is TRBJ2-1 and V is TRBV20-1; D unclear. The V end was cut by 3 bases, the J end by 3 bases, with 15 bases between. The germline V gene encodes CDR1 DFQATT and CDR2 SNEGSKA (reference sequence). The CDR3 runs 15 residues. Here the CDR3 DNA reads TGCAGTGCTAGGTCCGGGTCCAGCCTCTACAATGAGCAGTTCTTC. Its protein product is CSARSGSSLYNEQFF.

The V gene is TRBV20-1, the J gene TRBJ2-3, with D perhaps assigned TRBD1 or TRBD2 (6 bases each). Germline CDR1 is DFQATT and CDR2 is SNEGSKA (reference sequence). CDR3 length equals 15 residues. V was cut by 5 bases and J by 1 base, with 16 bases left in between. Here the CDR3 reads CSAVKRGLGTDTQYF. CDR3 in DNA: TGCAGTGCTGTTAAACGGGGGCTTGGCACAGATACGCAGTATTTT.

As DNA, the CDR3 is TGTGCCAGCAGTTACTCAGGCCCTTGGGAGACCCAGTACTTC. This codes for CASSYSGPWETQYF. The chain employs TRBV6-2 or TRBV6-3 and TRBJ2-5; D is unresolved. Germline CDR1 is MNHEY and CDR2 is SVGEGT. The length of the CDR3 is 14 residues. The V end lost 0 bases, the J end lost 5 bases, and 10 bases lay between the germline ends.

The chain recombines TRBV15 with TRBJ1-2; the D gene is possibly TRBD1 (5 bases). V dropped 9 bases and J dropped 5 bases, with 28 bases sitting between them. From germline, CDR1 is LNHNV and CDR2 YYDKDF (reference sequence). The CDR3 has 17 residues. The CDR3 nucleotides read TGTGCCACTGCCCCTGACAGTGAGGGACTTGGGCAGTATGGCTACACCTTC. Its protein is CATAPDSEGLGQYGYTF. Using reference TRBV15 and TRBJ1-2 for the parts outside the CDR3, the full variable domain is DAMVIQNPRYQVTQFGKPVTLSCSQTLNHNVMYWYQQKSSQAPKLLFHYYDKDFNNEADTPDNFQSRRPNTSFCFLDIRSPGLGDTAMYLCATAPDSEGLGQYGYTFGSGTRLTVV.

The chain uses TRBV20-1 and TRBJ2-4, with 8 bases fitting TRBD2. The CDR3 totals 19 residues. The germline V gene has CDR1 DFQATT and CDR2 SNEGSKA (reference sequence). V lost 0 bases and J lost 6; bases outside the gene matches: 19. In DNA, the CDR3 is TGCAGTGCTAGAGATGAAAGTGGTCGGGGGGGGCTCTTCAGAAACATTCAGTACTTC. Its protein product is CSARDESGRGGLFRNIQYF.

This rearrangement joins TRBV27 to TRBJ2-3; possibly TRBD2 for D (6 bases). The CDR3 runs to 16 residues. With 5 bases removed from V and 8 bases from J, the gap between germline ends came to 23 bases. The germline V gene encodes CDR1 MNHEY and CDR2 SMNVEV (reference sequence). The CDR3 spells CASSGPRTGSAGTQYF. The CDR3 DNA reads TGTGCCAGCAGTGGCCCCCGGACGGGTTCAGCGGGTACGCAGTATTTT.

V gene TRBV20-1 combines with J gene TRBJ2-7; the D call may be TRBD1 or TRBD2 (5 bases each). V lost 6 bases, J lost 7 bases, and 13 bases lay in between. The CDR3 spans 11 residues. Germline CDR1 and CDR2: DFQATT and SNEGSKA (reference sequence). CDR3 region: CSATRDAEQYF. CDR3 nucleotides: TGCAGTGCCACCCGGGACGCGGAGCAGTACTTC.

This clonotype occurred a few times. The rearrangement links TRBV29-1 to TRBJ2-5, with TRBD1 matching 7 bases. The V gene end was trimmed by 4 bases and the J gene end by 5 bases; junction bases not matched to a gene: 10. The CDR3 totals 14 residues. Germline assignment: CDR1 SQVTM and CDR2 ANQGSEA. CDR3 protein: CSVAGQDFGETQYF. For the CDR3, the DNA is TGCAGCGTTGCCGGACAGGACTTCGGGGAGACCCAGTACTTC.

The rearrangement joins TRBV5-8 to TRBJ2-3; 12 nucleotides agree with TRBD1. V shed 4 bases, J shed 5 bases, and the junction held 5 bases outside the gene matches. Germline V gene data show CDR1 as SGHTS and CDR2 as YDEGEE. The CDR3 loop spans 15 amino acids. CDR3 coding DNA: TGTGCCAGCAGCGCGGGACAGGGGGCGAAAGATACGCAGTATTTT. Its protein is CASSAGQGAKDTQYF.

The chain carries TRBV27 and TRBJ2-3; D gene unclear. The germline gives CDR1 MNHEY, CDR2 SMNVEV (reference sequence). The CDR3 spans 13 residues. Trimming cost V 6 bases and J 2 bases, with 9 bases left between them. Here the CDR3 DNA reads TGTGCCAGCAGGCGTCCCTACACAGATACGCAGTATTTT. It encodes CASRRPYTDTQYF.

CDR3 region: CASSLGQGKGTDTQYF. The CDR3 region has the DNA TGTGCCAGCAGCCTTGGACAGGGGAAAGGTACAGATACGCAGTATTTT. This chain connects TRBV9 to TRBJ2-3; TRBD1 matches 9 bases. The V segment lost 4 bases and the J segment 3 bases; nucleotides outside the gene matches: 9. Looked up from germline, CDR1 is SGDLS and CDR2 is YYNGEE. The CDR3 has 16 amino acids.

A remark on this clonotype: It is likely a read error, because the conserved phenylalanine at the end of the CDR3 is missing. CDR3 DNA sequence: TGTGCCAGCAGCTTGCCCCGGATCTCCTACGAGCAGTACTCC. Translation: CASSLPRISYEQYS. The chain is built from TRBV5-5 and TRBJ2-7, with D uncertain. This CDR3 is 14 amino acids long. With 1 base removed from V and 0 bases from J, the gap between germline ends came to 8 bases. Germline values: CDR1 SGHKS, CDR2 YYEKEE (reference sequence).

The chain's CDR3 is CASSLLLRSETQYF. The DNA of the CDR3 is TGTGCCAGCAGCTTATTGCTCCGAAGTGAGACCCAGTACTTC. V is TRBV7-2 and J is TRBJ2-7; no reliable D call. TRBJ2-5 matches the DNA end more closely, so the J call is doubtful. This CDR3 is built from 14 residues. CDR1 and CDR2 from the germline V gene are SGHTA and FQGNSA.

To note about this clonotype: Compared with germline, one end of the junction differs, possibly owing to a read error. This chain joins TRBV3-1 and TRBJ1-2; D is unclear. The CDR3 is 13 residues long. In germline, CDR1 is LGHDT, CDR2 YNNKEL (reference sequence). The CDR3 spells CANSHGQNYGYTF. The CDR3 nucleotides read TGTGCCAACAGCCACGGGCAGAACTATGGCTACACCTTC.

This sequence joins TRBV2 and TRBJ2-3; the match to TRBD2 covers 9 bases. Germline V gene sequence: CDR1 SNHLY, CDR2 FYNNEI. After removal of 5 bases from V and 6 bases from J, the junction contained 6 bases not matched to a gene. The CDR3 consists of 14 residues. CDR3 region: CASSIGTSLDTQYF. The DNA for the CDR3 is TGTGCCAGCAGTATCGGGACTAGCCTGGATACGCAGTATTTT.

The genes are TRBV7-9 and TRBJ2-4, with D tentatively TRBD1 (5 bases). The DNA end is more similar to TRBJ2-7, so the J call may be wrong. CDR1 and CDR2 (germline): SEHNR, FQNEAQ (reference sequence). The CDR3 extends over 16 amino acids. The DNA of the CDR3 is TGTGCCAGCAGCTTAGTAAACAGGCGCGCCTCCTACGAGCAGTACTTC. Its translation is CASSLVNRRASYEQYF.

The V call is TRBV25-1, the J call TRBJ2-5; D unclear. This CDR3 has 15 amino acids. With 7 bases removed from V and 5 bases from J, the gap between germline ends came to 20 bases. Germline values: CDR1 MGHDK, CDR2 SYGVNS. CDR3 coding DNA: TGTGCCAGCACCGAGAGGAACAGCAGGCGGGAGACCCAGTACTTC. Protein sequence: CASTERNSRRETQYF.

CDR3 nucleotides: TGTGCCAGCAGTTCCCCCGGGACAGCTCGAGATACGCAGTATTTT. It is translated as CASSSPGTARDTQYF. The chain is built from TRBV12-3 or TRBV12-4 and TRBJ2-3; the match to TRBD1 covers 7 bases. The CDR3 is made up of 15 amino acids. V was pared by 4 bases and J by 5 bases, with 9 bases of the junction left unmatched.

Ten or more counts support this clonotype. The V and J genes are TRBV12-3 or TRBV12-4 and TRBJ2-1; tentatively, D is TRBD2 (6 bases). CDR3 length: 13 amino acids. Trimming took off 6 bases at V and 4 bases at J, with 10 bases between the two ends. The CDR3 coding sequence is TGTGCCAGCAGCTTGCGGGATTACAATGAGCAGTTCTTC. Translating it yields CASSLRDYNEQFF.